Listed here is a single T cell receptor (beta chain). Its antigen is currently unknown. TCRdb's copy holds only in-frame clones and misses some; the assay was immunoSEQ multiplex PCR. The sample has tens of thousands of clones, around 90% seen once. The ends were cut back, 6 bases at V and 3 bases at J, with 14 bases in the middle. From germline, CDR1 is LNHDA and CDR2 SQIVND (reference sequence). The CDR3 loop spans 14 amino acids. This record comes from a study of graft-versus-host responses after intestinal transplantation. Study-level information: Multivisceral, liver-intestinal, or isolated intestinal transplants were performed in recipients. The study gave all recipients anti-thymocyte globulin induction, then tacrolimus and steroids for roughly 3 years. Overall study findings and caveats: The study found high graft-versus-host to host-versus-graft clonal ratios in allografts of patients with graft-donor T cell macrochimerism. Recipient-marrow GvH clones were detected, some having first appeared in ileum or blood.

The rearrangement uses TRBV19 and TRBJ1-1, with a weak D call TRBD1 (6 bases). Source: unstimulated CD8+ T cells sorted from spleen or lymph node cells, taken before intestinal transplant. The receptor was derived from a human donor who received an intestinal transplant. The CDR3 sequence: CASSWLEGDTEAFF. CDR3 DNA sequence: TGTGCCAGTAGCTGGCTCGAGGGGGACACTGAAGCTTTCTTT.